The clone carrying this T cell receptor (beta chain) showed up many times. From germline, CDR1 is LGHNA and CDR2 YNFKEQ. The V and J ends lost 2 bases and 5 bases, in that order; junction bases with no gene match: 2. The CDR3 covers 15 residues. The sample belongs to a study of blood T cells in healthy people across ages. A sample-barcoded 5' primer and a J-beta primer mix were used in a second PCR of about 7 to 12 cycles. Every cDNA molecule bore a tag from a template-switch adaptor containing 12 random nucleotides. A single record per CDR3 protein comes from TCRdb applying MiXCR to the 5' RACE reads. The sample includes under 1,000,000 distinct CDR3 sequences, about 47% of them seen just once.

Sequencing was performed on blood. The clonotype comes from a man older than 75 in good health. The chain uses TRBV4-2 and TRBJ2-1, with 11 bases aligning to TRBD2. Here the CDR3 reads CASSQTSGSHNEQFF. The CDR3 coding sequence is TGTGCCAGCAGCCAAACTAGCGGGAGTCACAATGAGCAGTTCTTC.